Listed below are T cell receptor beta chains from one sample, sequenced in a study of T cells in localized non-small cell lung cancer. Produced via immunoSEQ multiplex PCR; TCRdb's table is partial and in-frame only. The table records roughly 1,600 clones, 20% to 25% of them present only once. Specimen: normal lung tissue next to the tumor, collected before any cancer treatment. These TCRs come from a woman between 35 and 75 years old with stage I lung adenocarcinoma. Both conserved end residues are part of each CDR3. A D gene is named only where the DNA matches it firmly. Size is stated for part of the rows, as once, few or many counts, or as a class when the clone is expanded.

V gene	clone size	J gene	D gene	CDR3 DNA	CDR3 protein
TRBV6-1	-	TRBJ2-2	TRBD2	TGTGCCAGCAGTGAAGCCATGGGACTAGCGTCCGGGGAGCTGTTTTTT	CASSEAMGLASGELFF
TRBV11-3	medium-sized	TRBJ1-1	-	TGTGCCAGCAGCCCTCGGGGGACCTTCCAAAACACTGAAGCTTTCTTT	CASSPRGTFQNTEAFF
TRBV11-3	few	TRBJ1-5	-	TGTGCCAGCAGCTTAGAGGGGGACAAGGGGCCCCAGCATTTT	CASSLEGDKGPQHF
TRBV30	-	TRBJ2-5	TRBD2	TGTGCCTGGAGTAATAACAGGAGACTAGCGGGAGATCCCCTCGGGGGTGCCCAGTACTTC	CAWSNNRRLAGDPLGGAQYF
TRBV9	-	TRBJ2-2	-	TGTGCCAGCAACCTAAACACCGGGGAGCTGTTTTTT	CASNLNTGELFF
TRBV6-8	few	TRBJ1-5	-	TGTGCCAGCAGTTACTCAGCGGCAGACTATAGCAATCAGCCCCAGCATTTT	CASSYSAADYSNQPQHF
TRBV2	few	TRBJ2-7	TRBD1	TGTGCCAGCAGTGGAACAGGGGGGGAGCAGTACTTC	CASSGTGGEQYF
TRBV11-3	medium-sized	TRBJ1-2	TRBD1	TGTGCCAGCAGCTTAGAGGGACAGGGAAACTATGGCTACACCTTC	CASSLEGQGNYGYTF
TRBV6-1	few	TRBJ2-7	TRBD1	TGTGCCAGCAGTGAAGAAGCCGGGACAGGGCCCTACGAGCAGTACTTC	CASSEEAGTGPYEQYF
TRBV15	few	TRBJ1-6	TRBD1	TGTGCCACCAGCAGAGATGGCGGGACAGGGGGTTCACCCCTCCACTTT	CATSRDGGTGGSPLHF
TRBV19	few	TRBJ1-5	-	TGTGCCAGTAGTGTGGTTGGGGATATTCCCCAGCATTTT	CASSVVGDIPQHF
TRBV9	-	TRBJ2-5	TRBD1	TGTGCCAGCACCCCTGGAGGACAGGGTCGGTGGGGGTTGGTGGAGACCCAGTACTTC	CASTPGGQGRWGLVETQYF
TRBV6-8	-	TRBJ1-4	-	TGTGCCAGCAGTTCGGCAGGGCGAACAACTAATGAAAAACTGTTTTTT	CASSSAGRTTNEKLFF
TRBV19	-	TRBJ2-2	-	TGTGCCAGTACCAGGGAAAACACCGGGGAGCTGTTTTTT	CASTRENTGELFF
TRBV30	-	TRBJ1-2	-	TGTGCCTGGACAACAGAGCCTCTCTATGGCTACACCTTC	CAWTTEPLYGYTF
TRBV28	few	TRBJ2-7	TRBD1	TGTGCCAGCAGCGTTCCGGGACAGGGCGAGTTTGAGTACTTC	CASSVPGQGEFEYF
TRBV19	few	TRBJ2-2	TRBD2	TGTGCCAGTTGCCCTACTAGCGGCGGCACCGGGGAGCTGTTTTTT	CASCPTSGGTGELFF
TRBV6-8	few	TRBJ2-1	TRBD2	TGTGCCAGCAGTTACTCCCGGCTAGCGGGAAATGAGCAGTTCTTC	CASSYSRLAGNEQFF